This T cell receptor beta chain was recovered during a study of T cells in Graves' hyperthyroidism and ophthalmopathy. This clonotype was recorded many times. TCR beta CDR3 region amplification was performed from RNA transcripts. HTBI primers drove first-round RT-PCR of the TCR CDR3. One entry per CDR3 protein, called by TCRdb with MiXCR from the multiplex PCR reads. The sample consists of 600,000 or so distinct CDR3 sequences, 14% of them appearing once. The CDR3 is made up of 16 amino acids. Germline V CDR1 and CDR2: SGHTS, YDEGEE. V was shortened by 1 base and J by 0 bases, with 12 bases between the two germline ends.

The rearrangement uses TRBV5-8 and TRBJ2-3, with D unresolved. The receptor was derived from a woman aged 45-59 years with Graves' ophthalmopathy. The sequenced sample consisted of blood. The CDR3 bases are TGTGCCAGCAGCTTGTTCCCGGCAGTTAGCACAGATACGCAGTATTTT. This translates into CASSLFPAVSTDTQYF.